The 5 T cell receptor beta chains below all came from one sample that was sequenced in a study of breast tumors, draining lymph nodes, adjacent tissues. TCRdb re-derived calls from the multiplex PCR reads in MiXCR, one entry per CDR3 protein. Among more than 50,000 distinct CDR3 sequences listed, 43% were seen once. Source material: breast tumor tissue. These TCRs come from a female donor with breast cancer. Some clones in this sample may be carry-over from other donors' samples.

This CDR3 is CASSPWGKRGYNEQFF. Written as DNA, the CDR3 is TGTGCCAGCAGCCCATGGGGGAAGCGGGGCTACAATGAGCAGTTCTTC. The V and J genes are TRBV7-3 and TRBJ2-1, with 7 nucleotides matching TRBD2. This CDR3 comprises 16 residues. After removal of 5 bases from V and 3 bases from J, the junction contained 10 bases not matched to a gene. Germline loops: CDR1 SGHTA, CDR2 FQGTGA.

This clonotype was recorded many times. The chain combines TRBV5-8 with TRBJ2-2; 7 bases are a match to TRBD1. The CDR3 is 13 amino acids. CDR1 and CDR2 (germline): SGHTS, YDEGEE. V lost 7 bases, J lost 1 base, and 1 base stayed unmatched. The chain's CDR3 is CASGQENTGELFF. The CDR3 nucleotides are TGTGCCAGCGGACAGGAGAACACCGGGGAGCTGTTTTTT.

This clonotype was counted at least ten times. The rearrangement links TRBV18 to TRBJ2-7; D gene ambiguous. The germline gives CDR1 KGHSH, CDR2 LQKENI. CDR3 length: 11 amino acids. The germline V and J ends were trimmed by 3 bases and 5 bases, with 5 bases remaining between them. CDR3 DNA sequence: TGTGCCAGCTCACCCAGCCACGAGCAGTACTTC. Translating gives CASSPSHEQYF.

In this sample, this clonotype turned up many times. CDR3 bases: TGTGCCAGCAGTACCGGACTAGCGGGGGGGTTCGGGACCCAGTACTTC. This codes for CASSTGLAGGFGTQYF. The chain carries TRBV6-5 and TRBJ2-5; 15 bases line up with TRBD2. The CDR3 is 16 amino acids. In germline, CDR1 is MNHEY, CDR2 SVGAGI. The junction had 8 bases not matched to a gene; V was cut back by 5 bases and J by 7 bases.

The J gene is TRBJ1-5, the V gene TRBV6-1; 7 bases are a match to TRBD1. J gave up 2 bases and V 4 bases, and 20 bases lay outside the gene matches. The CDR3 consists of 20 residues. Germline V gene lookup returns CDR1 MNHNS and CDR2 SASEGT. DNA for the CDR3: TGTGCCAGCAGTGGCAGACTGGGACAGATCTTAGGGAAGGGCAATCAGCCCCAGCATTTT. Residues: CASSGRLGQILGKGNQPQHF.